The clone carrying this TCR beta chain appeared once. Libraries were prepared by immunoSEQ multiplex PCR; TCRdb keeps only in-frame clonotypes and omits some of them. The table lists some 21,000 clones, 65% to 70% of them singletons, with 10% to 15% in the top ten. This sample was taken from a study of OX40 agonist ivuxolimab in advanced cancers. Study-wide context: Patients were roughly 81% male with ages roughly 23 to 79, mean around 58. Partial responses occurred in Three dose-escalation patients, one with hepatocellular carcinoma and two with cutaneous melanoma.

The CDR3 contains 15 residues. Losses at the gene ends were 0 bases for V and 0 bases for J; bases not matched to a gene: 3. From germline, CDR1 is SGHNT and CDR2 YYREEE (reference sequence). Autoimmune disease history or systemic immunosuppression led to patients being barred. The input for sequencing was CD4+ or CD8+ T cells sorted from blood, taken in a trial of the OX40 agonist ivuxolimab. The chain employs TRBV5-4 and TRBJ2-7; 7 bases match TRBD1. The receptor comes from an adult with an advanced solid tumor such as melanoma, head and neck, liver or kidney cancer. The CDR3 region is CASSLGQGHSYEQYF. The CDR3 DNA reads as TGTGCCAGCAGCTTGGGACAGGGACACTCCTACGAGCAGTACTTC. The whole variable domain, filled in from reference TRBV5-4 and TRBJ2-7, reads ETGVTQSPTHLIKTRGQQVTLRCSSQSGHNTVSWYQQALGQGPQFIFQYYREEENGRGNFPPRFSGLQFPNYSSELNVNALELDDSALYLCASSLGQGHSYEQYFGPGTRLTVT.